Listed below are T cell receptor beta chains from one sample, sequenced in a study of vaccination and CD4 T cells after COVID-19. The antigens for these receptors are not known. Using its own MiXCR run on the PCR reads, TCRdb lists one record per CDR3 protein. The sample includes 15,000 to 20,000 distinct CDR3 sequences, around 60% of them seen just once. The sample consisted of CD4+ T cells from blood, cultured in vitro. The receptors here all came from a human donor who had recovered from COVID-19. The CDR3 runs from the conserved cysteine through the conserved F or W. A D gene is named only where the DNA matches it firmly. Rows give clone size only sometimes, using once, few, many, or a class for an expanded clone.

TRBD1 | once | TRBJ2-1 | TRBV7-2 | TGTGCCAGCAGTTTAATCGGACAGGGCACCAATGAGCAGTTCTTC | CASSLIGQGTNEQFF
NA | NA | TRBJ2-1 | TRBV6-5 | TGTGCCAGCAGTTACGCCCGGGGCGATGAGCAGTTCTTC | CASSYARGDEQFF
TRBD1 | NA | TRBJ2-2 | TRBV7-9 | TGTGCCAGCAGCTTAAGGGGGCACATAAAGGTTGACCCCACCGGGGAGCTGTTTTTT | CASSLRGHIKVDPTGELFF
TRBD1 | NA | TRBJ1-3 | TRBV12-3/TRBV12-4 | TGTGCCAGCAGTTTAACAGGGGACGGAAACACCATATATTTT | CASSLTGDGNTIYF
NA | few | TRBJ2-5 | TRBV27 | TGTGCCAGCAGTTTACTCGGGGGCGGGGCAGGGGGACAAGAGACCCAGTACTTC | CASSLLGGGAGGQETQYF
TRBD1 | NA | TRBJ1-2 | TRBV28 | TGTGCCAGCAGTGGGCCCGGGACAGGGGATGGTGGCTACACCTTC | CASSGPGTGDGGYTF
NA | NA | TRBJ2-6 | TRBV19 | TGTGCCAGTAGTATAGAGACAGCTGGGGCCAACGTCCTGACTTTC | CASSIETAGANVLTF
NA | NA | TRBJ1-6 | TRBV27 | TGTGCCAGCGGAGCCAGTCATAATTCACCCCTCCACTTT | CASGASHNSPLHF
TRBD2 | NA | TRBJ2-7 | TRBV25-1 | TGTGCCAGCAGTGAATATCGAGCGGGAGGGCCGGACGAGCAGTACTTC | CASSEYRAGGPDEQYF
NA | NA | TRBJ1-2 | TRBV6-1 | TGTGCCAGCAGTGTTTCCCAAACAGGGTTTCTCGGGGGCTACACCTTC | CASSVSQTGFLGGYTF
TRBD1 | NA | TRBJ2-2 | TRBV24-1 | TGTGCCACCAGGGACAGGGGCACGAACACCGGGGAGCTGTTTTTT | CATRDRGTNTGELFF
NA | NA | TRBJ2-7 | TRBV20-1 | TGCAGTGCTACCTCAAGCGGGACAGCGAACTACGAGCAGTACTTC | CSATSSGTANYEQYF
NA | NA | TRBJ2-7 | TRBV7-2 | TGTGCCAGCAGCTTATTAAGACGGGGTAACTACGAGCAGTACTTC | CASSLLRRGNYEQYF
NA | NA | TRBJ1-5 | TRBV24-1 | TGTGCCACCAGTGACGGACCGGTAGGGGCTAGCAATCAGCCCCAGCATTTT | CATSDGPVGASNQPQHF
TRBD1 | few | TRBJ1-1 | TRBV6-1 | TGTGCCAGCAGCCATGGGGAGGGGACAGGGAACACTGAAGCTTTCTTT | CASSHGEGTGNTEAFF
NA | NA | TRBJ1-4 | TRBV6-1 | TGTGCCAGCAGTGAATTCTGGTCAGGGTCCCCCTATAAACTGTTTTTT | CASSEFWSGSPYKLFF
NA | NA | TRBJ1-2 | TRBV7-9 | TGTGCCAGCCACGACGACAGTCTCTATGGCTACACCTTC | CASHDDSLYGYTF
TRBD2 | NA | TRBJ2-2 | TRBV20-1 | TGCAGTGCTAGCGCTCCTAGCGGGAGAGCTACCGGGGAGCTGTTTTTT | CSASAPSGRATGELFF
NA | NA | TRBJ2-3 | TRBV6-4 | TGTGCCAGCAGTGAAACCCACACGAGTGCGGCGCAGTATTTT | CASSETHTSAAQYF
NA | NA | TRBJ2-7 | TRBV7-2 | TGTGCCAGCAGCTTAGGACAATTCGAGCAGTACTTC | CASSLGQFEQYF
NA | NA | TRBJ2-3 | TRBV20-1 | TGCAGTGTGGGCCGCACAGATACGCAGTATTTT | CSVGRTDTQYF
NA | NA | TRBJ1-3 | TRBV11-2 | TGTGCCAGCAGCTTAGGGAAATTAAGAACCTTGACCTCTGGAAACACCATATATTTT | CASSLGKLRTLTSGNTIYF